Below, 30 T cell receptor beta chains from the same sample are listed, as sequenced in a study of T cell responses to AZD1222 COVID-19 vaccine. The repertoire was sequenced with immunoSEQ multiplex PCR; TCRdb's copy has only in-frame clones and lacks some. The sample holds about 120,000 clones; around 90% are singletons and the top ten take about 1.6%. The sample was peripheral blood, taken on day 0 of AZD1222 vaccination. The receptors were sampled from an adult in good health.

The V call is TRBV6-2 or TRBV6-3, the J call TRBJ2-7, with 12 bases fitting TRBD2. The germline V gene encodes CDR1 MNHEY and CDR2 SVGEGT. The CDR3 totals 18 residues. Trimming removed 2 bases from V and 0 bases from J; junction bases left unmatched: 8. CDR3 loop: CASSYMGLAGSSSYEQYF. The CDR3 nucleotides read TGTGCCAGCAGTTACATGGGACTAGCGGGTTCCAGCTCCTACGAGCAGTACTTC.

V usage is TRBV2 and J usage is TRBJ2-7, with D uncertain. Germline loops: CDR1 SNHLY, CDR2 FYNNEI. The CDR3 length is 14 residues. V lost 3 bases, J lost 1 base, and 10 bases lay in between. CDR3 in amino acids: CASSDLGSSYEQYF. The CDR3 DNA reads TGTGCCAGCAGTGATTTAGGATCTTCCTACGAGCAGTACTTC.

V and J are TRBV19 and TRBJ2-1; 13 nucleotides align to TRBD2. The CDR3 has 15 residues. The V gene's germline CDR1 is LNHDA and CDR2 SQIVND (reference sequence). J lost 9 bases, V lost 5 bases, and 7 bases had no gene match. CDR3 region: CASSPLAGGGTEQFF. CDR3 in DNA: TGTGCCAGTAGTCCACTAGCGGGAGGGGGCACTGAGCAGTTCTTC.

This clone was seen a few times. The CDR3, as DNA: TGTGCCAGCAGTTTAGGGAGGGATGGCTACACCTTC. It codes for CASSLGRDGYTF. This chain uses TRBV28 with TRBJ1-2; D is ambiguous. Germline V CDR1 and CDR2: MDHEN, SYDVKM. V was trimmed by 2 bases and J by 6 bases, leaving 7 bases between them. The CDR3 sequence is 12 residues long.

V usage is TRBV5-6 and J usage is TRBJ1-4; D may be TRBD1 (5 bases). The V and J ends lost 1 base and 12 bases respectively, with 16 bases between them. There are 14 residues in the CDR3. From germline, CDR1 is SGHDT and CDR2 YYEEEE. CDR3 sequence reads: CASSLMSEGFQLFF. The CDR3 DNA reads as TGTGCCAGCAGCTTGATGTCGGAGGGGTTTCAACTGTTTTTT.

This rearrangement joins TRBV15 to TRBJ2-7; unclear D gene. V shed 5 bases and J shed 3 bases, with 8 bases lying between them. CDR3 length equals 12 residues. Germline V gene data show CDR1 as LNHNV and CDR2 as YYDKDF (reference sequence). CDR3: CATSPDLYEQYF. Written as DNA, the CDR3 is TGTGCCACCAGCCCGGACCTCTACGAGCAGTACTTC.

This chain links TRBV7-9 with TRBJ1-2, with D unresolved. This CDR3 has 12 residues. Trimming stripped 5 bases from V and 6 bases from J, with 10 bases between. CDR1 and CDR2 from the germline V gene are SEHNR and FQNEAQ (reference sequence). The CDR3 DNA sequence: TGTGCCAGCAGCCCGGGTGGAGATGGCTACACCTTC. It specifies CASSPGGDGYTF. Together with reference TRBV7-9 and TRBJ1-2, the CDR3 gives the full variable domain: DTGVSQNPRHKITKRGQNVTFRCDPISEHNRLYWYRQTLGQGPEFLTYFQNEAQLEKSRLLSDRFSAERPKGSFSTLEIQRTEQGDSAMYLCASSPGGDGYTFGSGTRLTVV.

CDR3 residues: CATSLGLQNTNEKLFF. CDR3 in DNA: TGTGCCACCAGCTTGGGGCTACAAAATACTAATGAAAAACTGTTTTTT. The chain couples TRBV15 to TRBJ1-4, with D perhaps matching TRBD1 (5 bases). The CDR3 runs 16 residues. Trimming removed 5 bases at V and 2 bases at J, with 15 bases between. The germline CDR1 and CDR2 sequences are LNHNV and YYDKDF (reference sequence).

This chain connects TRBV5-1 to TRBJ2-3; unclear D gene. Trimming removed 0 bases at V and 2 bases at J, with 13 bases between. There are 16 residues in the CDR3. The germline gives CDR1 SGHRS, CDR2 YFSETQ. In DNA, the CDR3 is TGCGCCAGCAGCTTGGGTAGTACGGCAATCACAGATACGCAGTATTTT. Translation gives CASSLGSTAITDTQYF.

The chain couples TRBV19 to TRBJ1-5, with a weak D call TRBD1 (5 bases). The CDR3 sequence is 15 residues long. V was pared by 7 bases and J by 4 bases, with 17 bases between. Germline V CDR1 and CDR2: LNHDA, SQIVND (reference sequence). The CDR3 spells CASTGGRGVNQPQHF. CDR3 DNA: TGTGCCAGTACGGGAGGGCGAGGGGTGAATCAGCCCCAGCATTTT.

The table lists this clone with a few counts. CDR3 protein: CASSFPGPVSYEQYF. CDR3 bases: TGTGCCAGCAGCTTTCCGGGACCGGTCTCCTACGAGCAGTACTTC. This sequence joins TRBV5-6 and TRBJ2-7; D assignment may be TRBD1 or TRBD2 (5 bases each). V was trimmed by 2 bases and J by 0 bases, leaving 12 bases between them. The CDR3 spans 15 residues. Germline loops: CDR1 SGHDT, CDR2 YYEEEE.

The chain uses TRBV6-5 and TRBJ1-1, with D possibly being TRBD1 (5 bases). The germline V gene has CDR1 MNHEY and CDR2 SVGAGI. This CDR3 has 14 amino acids. V dropped 2 bases and J dropped 1 base, with 8 bases sitting between them. CDR3 DNA sequence: TGTGCCAGCAGTTACAATGGGGGGAACACTGAAGCTTTCTTT. It encodes CASSYNGGNTEAFF.

The V and J genes are TRBV30 and TRBJ1-1; D is unclear. V was shortened by 0 bases and J by 0 bases, with 2 bases between the two germline ends. Germline V gives CDR1 GTSNPN, CDR2 SVGIG (reference sequence). CDR3 length: 12 amino acids. CDR3 in DNA: TGTGCCTGGAGTGTAATGAACACTGAAGCTTTCTTT. Residues: CAWSVMNTEAFF.

J is TRBJ1-2 and V is TRBV27, with a possible D match to TRBD1 (6 bases). The CDR3 contains 14 residues. The V end lost 6 bases, the J end lost 0 bases, and 11 bases lay between the germline ends. Germline V lookup: CDR1 MNHEY, CDR2 SMNVEV (reference sequence). For the CDR3, the DNA is TGTGCCAGCAGAGGACAGCGCACTAACTATGGCTACACCTTC. It codes for CASRGQRTNYGYTF.

This clone showed up just once. The chain employs TRBV11-2 and TRBJ2-5; 8 nucleotides line up with TRBD2. J gave up 2 bases and V 1 base, and 6 bases lay outside the gene matches. CDR3 length: 16 residues. Looked up from germline, CDR1 is SGHAT and CDR2 is FQNNGV. The CDR3 region is CASSLAGGPRQETQYF. The CDR3 DNA follows: TGTGCCAGCAGCTTAGCGGGGGGGCCTCGTCAAGAGACCCAGTACTTC.

CDR3: CASSADGYTF. For the CDR3, the DNA is TGCGCCAGCAGCGCTGATGGCTACACCTTC. This rearrangement joins TRBV5-1 to TRBJ1-2; no firm D call. The V end was cut by 4 bases, the J end by 6 bases, with 4 bases between. Per the germline V gene, CDR1 is SGHRS and CDR2 is YFSETQ. The CDR3 has 10 residues.

V and J are TRBV15 and TRBJ1-4; D is possibly TRBD1 (6 bases). The CDR3 contains 15 residues. V gave up 3 bases and J gave up 5 bases, with 13 bases separating them. CDR1 and CDR2 from the germline V gene are LNHNV and YYDKDF (reference sequence). The DNA of the CDR3 is TGTGCCACCAGCAGGGAGGGGGGCGCGAATGAAAAACTGTTTTTT. As protein: CATSREGGANEKLFF.

This chain connects TRBV14 to TRBJ1-5; D unresolved. This CDR3 contains 13 residues. Germline V gene lookup returns CDR1 SGHDN and CDR2 FVKESK. Trimming shortened V by 0 bases and J by 4 bases, and 4 bases separated the two germline ends. In DNA, the CDR3 is TGTGCCAGCAGCCAAGACGTTAATCAGCCCCAGCATTTT. Encoded protein: CASSQDVNQPQHF.

This chain uses TRBV3-1 (or the pseudogene TRBV3-2) with TRBJ1-1; 12 bases align to TRBD1. The junction had 10 bases not matched to a gene; V was cut back by 7 bases and J by 1 base. This CDR3 spans 17 amino acids. Germline V CDR1 and CDR2: LGHDT, YNNKEL (reference sequence). Here the CDR3 reads CASTFSGQGAPNTEAFF. The CDR3 DNA reads as TGTGCCAGCACCTTCTCGGGACAGGGGGCCCCGAACACTGAAGCTTTCTTT.

This clone was seen only once. The V gene is TRBV6-6, the J gene TRBJ2-5; D is ambiguous. CDR3 size: 15 residues. CDR1 is MNHNY, CDR2 SVGAGI, per germline (reference sequence). Deletions cut 2 bases from V and 0 bases from J, with 10 bases between. The CDR3 sequence is CASSYAASYQETQYF. CDR3 nucleotide sequence: TGTGCCAGCAGTTACGCCGCCAGTTACCAAGAGACCCAGTACTTC.

The CDR3 bases are TGTGCCTGGCGGACAGCCTCGACCTACGAGCAGTACTTC. It is translated as CAWRTASTYEQYF. This rearrangement joins TRBV30 to TRBJ2-7, with D possibly matching TRBD1 (6 bases). The CDR3 spans 13 residues. The germline V gene encodes CDR1 GTSNPN and CDR2 SVGIG (reference sequence). V was shortened by 5 bases and J by 2 bases, with 13 bases between the two germline ends.

This sequence joins TRBV7-6 and TRBJ2-2; 9 positions match TRBD1. V gave up 4 bases and J gave up 1 base; unmatched junction bases: 10. Germline lookup yields CDR1 SGHVS and CDR2 FNYEAQ. There are 18 residues in the CDR3. CDR3 sequence reads: CASSSYPPGQGNTGELFF. CDR3 nucleotide sequence: TGTGCCAGCAGCTCATATCCACCGGGACAGGGGAACACCGGGGAGCTGTTTTTT.

The chain recombines TRBV13 with TRBJ2-7, with 7 bases lining up with TRBD1. This CDR3 has 13 amino acids. V shed 2 bases, J shed 6 bases, and the junction held 4 bases outside the gene matches. Per the germline V gene, CDR1 is PRHDT and CDR2 is FYEKMQ (reference sequence). As DNA, the CDR3 is TGTGCCAGCAGCTTAAACAGGGGTACCGAGCAGTACTTC. Translated: CASSLNRGTEQYF.

The chain links TRBV28 to TRBJ2-5; possibly TRBD2 for D (6 bases). Germline CDR1 MDHEN, CDR2 SYDVKM. V dropped 3 bases and J dropped 2 bases, with 10 bases sitting between them. The CDR3 is 14 residues long. The CDR3 DNA sequence: TGTGCCAGCAGTTTCCTAGCGCCTCAAGAGACCCAGTACTTC. Amino acids: CASSFLAPQETQYF.

V and J are TRBV10-3 and TRBJ2-5, with 12 bases aligning to TRBD2. This CDR3 comprises 14 residues. With V trimmed by 6 bases and J by 7 bases, 6 bases remained unmatched. Germline-derived CDR1 and CDR2 are ENHRY and SYGVKD. This CDR3 reads CAIRGLAGGGTQYF. CDR3 bases: TGTGCCATCAGGGGACTAGCGGGCGGTGGGACCCAGTACTTC.

Of note for this clone: The sample contains more than one DNA sequence encoding this CDR3. The chain is built from TRBV5-1 and TRBJ2-1; 7 bases agree with TRBD1. The CDR3 contains 14 residues. The ends lost 0 bases at V and 5 bases at J; junction bases unmatched: 2. Germline values: CDR1 SGHRS, CDR2 YFSETQ. The CDR3 DNA sequence: TGCGCCAGCAGCTTGGCGGACAGGCACAATGAGCAGTTCTTC. Its protein product is CASSLADRHNEQFF. Supplemented by reference TRBV5-1 and TRBJ2-1, the full variable domain reads KAGVTQTPRYLIKTRGQQVTLSCSPISGHRSVSWYQQTPGQGLQFLFEYFSETQRNKGNFPGRFSGRQFSNSRSEMNVSTLELGDSALYLCASSLADRHNEQFFGPGTRLTVL.

The rearrangement links TRBV24-1 to TRBJ1-5; D might be TRBD1 (6 bases). This CDR3 is 13 amino acids long. The germline V and J ends were trimmed by 10 bases and 0 bases, with 9 bases remaining between them. The germline V gene has CDR1 KGHDR and CDR2 SFDVKD. The CDR3 loop is CATGQSSNQPQHF. CDR3 DNA sequence: TGTGCCACAGGACAGTCTAGCAATCAGCCCCAGCATTTT.

The rearrangement uses TRBV7-9 and TRBJ1-5; the D is unclear. The CDR3 is 14 residues long. V lost 1 base to trimming and J lost 0 bases, with 4 bases between them. Germline assignment: CDR1 SEHNR and CDR2 FQNEAQ (reference sequence). DNA for the CDR3: TGTGCCAGCAGCTTAGTTAATAGCAATCAGCCCCAGCATTTT. Protein sequence: CASSLVNSNQPQHF.

The V call is TRBV20-1, the J call TRBJ1-2; weak D call: TRBD1 (5 bases). Germline V lookup: CDR1 DFQATT, CDR2 SNEGSKA (reference sequence). The V end was cut by 2 bases, the J end by 7 bases, with 5 bases between. The CDR3 loop spans 10 amino acids. Here the CDR3 DNA reads TGCAGTGCTAGAAGGGGTGGCTACACCTTC. This gives the protein CSARRGGYTF.

The CDR3 sequence: CASSHGPGGYQPQHF. The CDR3 DNA follows: TGTGCCAGCAGCCACGGTCCCGGCGGCTATCAGCCCCAGCATTTT. V is TRBV27 and J is TRBJ1-5; D is uncertain. The CDR3 has 15 amino acids. V was pared by 6 bases and J by 5 bases, with 17 bases between. Germline V gene data show CDR1 as MNHEY and CDR2 as SMNVEV (reference sequence).